This entry features one TCR beta chain sequence. Random hexamers served to reverse transcribe roughly 0.5 to 1 ug RNA. TCRdb ran MiXCR on the immunoSEQ multiplex PCR reads and lists one entry per CDR3 protein. The sample includes 150,000 to 200,000 distinct CDR3 sequences, around 93% of them seen just once. This specimen comes from a study of CD8 T cells in Susac syndrome. CDR3 size: 18 residues. The V end was cut by 1 base, the J end by 1 base, with 16 bases between. Germline loops: CDR1 LGHDT, CDR2 YNNKEL (reference sequence). This sequence joins TRBV3-1 and TRBJ1-4; D remains unclear. The specimen sequenced was CD4+ T cells from PBMCs. This sequence was found in a human donor in good health. CDR3 sequence: CASSQGGRVYRTNEKLFF. The CDR3 nucleotides are TGTGCCAGCAGCCAAGGGGGTCGGGTATACCGAACTAATGAAAAACTGTTTTTT.